The clone carrying this T cell receptor (beta chain) was detected only a few times. No antigen is known for it. CDR3 length: 14 amino acids. CDR1 is MNHEY and CDR2 is SVGAGI in the germline V gene. The V end was cut by 0 bases, the J end by 7 bases, with 9 bases between. This entry is derived from a study of T-cell memory formation after mild COVID-19. Study-wide context: In these data, TCR clusters were largely donor specific.

5'RACE with constant-segment primers yielded barcoded, UMI-tagged TCR alpha and TCR beta cDNA libraries. TCRdb reanalysed the 5' RACE reads using MiXCR and keeps one entry per CDR3 protein. The sample records about 90,000 distinct CDR3 sequences, approximately 13% being singletons. General study results and limits: Later expanders leaned toward CD4+, whereas clones contracting from day 15 to 85 were balanced CD4/CD8.

This clonotype was obtained from an adult woman who had mild COVID-19 (a few samples of this study predate the infection). Cell type and time point are not known. The sequencing sample was made of PBMCs or a T cell subset sorted from them (not recorded which). V and J are TRBV6-5 and TRBJ2-2; a possible D gene is TRBD1 (5 bases). The CDR3 bases are TGTGCCAGCAGTTACTCCAGGGTTAGCGGGGAGCTGTTTTTT. Protein: CASSYSRVSGELFF.